This TCR beta chain originates from a study of shared clonotypes between healthy human individuals. This clone is a singleton in its sample. The germline CDR1 and CDR2 sequences are LNHNV and YYDKDF (reference sequence). With 2 bases removed from V and 4 bases from J, the gap between germline ends came to 15 bases. The CDR3 totals 16 residues. CD4+ cell separation produced CD45RA+ naive and CD45RA-negative memory subsets. The data were produced by immunoSEQ multiplex PCR, yet TCRdb's version contains in-frame clones alone and is incomplete. The sample has a few million clones, just over 90% seen once.

The chain combines TRBV15 with TRBJ1-3, with D possibly being TRBD1 (5 bases). The sample was naive CD4+ T cells from PBMCs. Described subset: CD45RA+ positively selected. The TCR comes from a man aged 18 to 29 in good health. Some clones in this sample may be carry-over from other donors' samples. The CDR3 sequence: CATSRNNRDPGNTIYF. In DNA, the CDR3 is TGTGCCACCAGCAGAAACAACCGGGACCCCGGAAACACCATATATTTT.